This record covers a single TCR beta chain. Its antigen has not been determined. Germline is not matched at one junction end, which may reflect a read error. The CDR3 goes from the cysteine to the phenylalanine over 13 residues. Of all the DNA, just the CDR3 is kept, 39 bases in frame from base 1. From the germline V gene (reference sequence), CDR1 is MNHEY and CDR2 is SMNVEV. For repertoire sequencing, TCR beta CDR3 regions were amplified from RNA transcripts. HTBI primers and the Qiagen OneStep RT-PCR kit were used in a first-round RT-PCR, which was followed by a second-round multiplex PCR, size selection and purification. Sequencing of the libraries was carried out on an Illumina HiSeq2000 in paired-end mode with 100 bp reads. The authors' analysis ran thus. SOAPnuke was used for read processing, and reads with adapters, uncalled bases, a mean Phred below 15, or no exact constant-primer or identifier match were discarded. COPE v1.2.5 was used to merge high-quality paired reads. Unique nucleotide sequences were defined as clonotypes and aligned to IMGT TRB V, D and J references using MiTCR v1.1. Analysis was restricted to V-J combinations with a frequency above 0.0001, which covered 99% to 99.2% of repertoires. For each V-J combination, a TCR clonal expansion and chaos score was defined as F50 clonal expansion divided by the chaos observed in the TCRdist matrix. Features were reduced by Welch's t-statistics and random forest to around 14 V-J combinations, which fed a naive Bayes classifier. The Morisita-Horn index was used to measure how similar the thyroid and blood repertoires were. The raw public reads went through TCRdb reprocessing: fastp at Q25, MiXCR clone calling, in-frame beta chains kept. Identical CDR3 proteins give one entry, which carries the most common genes and DNA. These V and J calls derive from TCRdb rather than the authors' analysis. Within this sample are some 350,000 distinct CDR3 sequences, with about a sixth of them counted one time only. The ten largest make up 2% to 3% of the sample.

The sample comes from a study of Graves' ophthalmopathy and Graves' hyperthyroidism (dated by TCRdb to 2016 to 2019). The study in broad terms: Peripheral blood samples were taken at the time of initial diagnosis, before any treatment was given. The study used TCR beta repertoire signatures to distinguish Graves' ophthalmopathy from Graves' hyperthyroidism and to predict progression to ophthalmopathy. In total, 120 to 150 blood samples were TCR-sequenced: approximately 42 ophthalmopathy, around 75 hyperthyroidism and approximately 17 hyperthyroidism-to-ophthalmopathy patients. To explore V-J signatures distinguishing ophthalmopathy from hyperthyroidism, a discovery set of 100 patients (roughly 45 ophthalmopathy, 57 stable hyperthyroidism) was enrolled. An independent validation cohort comprised about 20 hyperthyroidism patients and 15 to 17 patients who later progressed from hyperthyroidism to ophthalmopathy. In roughly 6 hyperthyroidism patients, the T-cell repertoire of thyroid tissue was compared with the T-cell repertoire of blood. Following sample collection, hyperthyroidism patients were given methimazole at a starting dose of 30 mg daily, and ophthalmopathy patients were given high-dose intravenous methylprednisolone. Study-wide conclusions, independent of this receptor: Ophthalmopathy was separated from stable hyperthyroidism by the 13-signature model with roughly 87% sensitivity and about 83% specificity in cross-validation and with 80%/75% in the test set. In validation, the model predicted ophthalmopathy progression with over 60% sensitivity and roughly 78% specificity; roughly 11 predicted patients were CT-confirmed with GO in a median of approximately 6.2 months. No statistical method was used to predetermine the sample size, and group allocation was not hidden from the investigators. Most expanded thyroid clonotypes with frequency above 0.001 were also detected in blood, suggesting blood repertoires may reflect the thyroid immune response.

Hyperthyroidism was considered stable if no progression to ophthalmopathy occurred within 18 months of follow-up. The hyperthyroidism patients were 18 to 65 years old and newly diagnosed, with a disease duration of less than 2 months. Patients were excluded if they had other autoimmune diseases, uncontrolled infections, pregnancy or lactation. Diagnosis relied on clinical symptoms, serum thyroxine, TRAb, thyroid ultrasound and orbital computed tomography. Using Ficoll-Paque density gradient centrifugation, PBMCs were isolated from 10 ml of fresh peripheral blood. Total RNA was extracted with Trizol reagent and quality-checked on an Agilent 2100 Bioanalyzer.

The V and J genes are TRBV27 and TRBJ2-7; the D gene is tentatively TRBD1 or TRBD2, each matching 5 bases. The TCR comes from an adult woman with stable Graves' hyperthyroidism. The sequencing sample was made of peripheral blood. In nucleotides, the sequence is TGTGCCAGCAGTCACGCCTCGGGACGAACGACGTTTTTC. This gives the protein CASSHASGRTTFF.